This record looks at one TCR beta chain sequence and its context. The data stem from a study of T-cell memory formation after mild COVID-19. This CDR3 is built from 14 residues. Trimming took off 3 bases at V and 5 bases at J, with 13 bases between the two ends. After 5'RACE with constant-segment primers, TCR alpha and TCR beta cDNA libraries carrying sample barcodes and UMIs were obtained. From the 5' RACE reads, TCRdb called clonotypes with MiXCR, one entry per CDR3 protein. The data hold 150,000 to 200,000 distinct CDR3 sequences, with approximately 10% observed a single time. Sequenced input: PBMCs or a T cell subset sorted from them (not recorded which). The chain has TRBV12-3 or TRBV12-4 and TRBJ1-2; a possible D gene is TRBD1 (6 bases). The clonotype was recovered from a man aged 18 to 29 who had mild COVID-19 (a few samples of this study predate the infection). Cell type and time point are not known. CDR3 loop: CASSFAQGLYGYTF. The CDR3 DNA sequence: TGTGCCAGCAGTTTCGCCCAGGGGTTGTATGGCTACACCTTC.